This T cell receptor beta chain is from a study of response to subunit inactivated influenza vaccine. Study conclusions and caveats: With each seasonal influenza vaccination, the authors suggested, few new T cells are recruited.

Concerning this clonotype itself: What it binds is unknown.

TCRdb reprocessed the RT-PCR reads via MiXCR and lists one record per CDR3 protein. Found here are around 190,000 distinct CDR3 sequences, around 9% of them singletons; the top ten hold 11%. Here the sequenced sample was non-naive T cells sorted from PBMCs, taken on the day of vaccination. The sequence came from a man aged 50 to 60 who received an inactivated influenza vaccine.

As DNA, the CDR3 is TGTGCCAGCAGTCCTCTAGGGACAGGGGGGCCAGATACGCAGTATTTT. This codes for CASSPLGTGGPDTQYF. This chain joins TRBV28 and TRBJ2-3, with 11 positions matching TRBD1. The CDR3 loop spans 16 amino acids. CDR1 is MDHEN, CDR2 SYDVKM, per germline. J lost 4 bases, V lost 5 bases, and 8 bases had no gene match.